The present entry profiles one TCR beta chain with its context. There is no known antigen for this receptor. The sample holds no much larger clone one base away, and base qualities are not on file. Including cysteine and phenylalanine, the CDR3 has 16 amino acids. The entry retains the CDR3 DNA only, 48 bases that are in frame from base 1. V ends up 0 bases short and J 2 bases short, with an unmatched junction base count of 4. Based on the germline V gene (reference sequence), the CDR1 and CDR2 sequences are MNHEY and SMNVEV. Whole blood was collected in K2EDTA tubes by collaborating institutions according to the institutions' own protocols. For TCRbeta analysis, collaborator samples were shipped as frozen whole blood, as isolated PBMCs, or as DNA extracted from either sample type. TCRbeta CDR3 regions were amplified from genomic DNA using the immunoSEQ Assay, a bias-controlled multiplex PCR. Per the authors' processing: Nucleated cell counts per sample were estimated from amplification of reference gene primers within the assay. To quantify the absolute abundance of each unique TCRbeta CDR3 rearrangement, sequence reads were collapsed and filtered. For each sample, productive Simpson clonality was calculated as the square root of Simpson's diversity index across productive rearrangements. TCRdb holds this immuneACCESS table with in-frame rearrangements only. Some clones are missing; in checked studies, unresolved V genes explain under half, and the rest has no known cause. D and trimming were read from the DNA, whereas the V and J calls and clone size are those reported in that table. The sample records about 90,000 clones, roughly 87% of which are singletons. Clones ranked in the top ten supply more than 14% of the sample.

This record belongs to a study of blood T cell repertoires in COVID-19 (dated by TCRdb to 2020 to 2022). For the wider study: Collaborator samples came from the United States, Italy and Spain and covered acute and convalescent phases of COVID-19. Deeply sampled blood TCRbeta repertoires from subjects exposed to, actively infected with, or recovered from COVID-19 were included in the dataset. The material from the prospective study consisted of cDNA or gDNA derived from T cells, B-cell-depleted T cells, or PBMCs. The repertoires were made available in a free public database intended to serve as a resource for research on the immune response to SARS-CoV-2. HLA class I and class II types, where available, came from metadata supplied by the sample provider rather than from assay-based typing. The samples were drawn from two sources: the first 160 participants of the ongoing ImmuneRACE study, and 950 to 1,500 subjects contributed by 6 global collaborators. Sample metadata almost always included a de-identified subject ID, COVID-19 status, age in years and sex. The research as a whole found: Clinical and demographic metadata were provided uncurated, with the amount varying by source and participant.

This TCR came from a male donor with acute or convalescent COVID-19. Recombination linked TRBV27 to TRBJ1-3; a stretch of 7 junction bases matches TRBD1. The sample taken for sequencing was peripheral blood. Here is the DNA: TGTGCCAGCAGTTTATCGGGGCAGGGGGCTGGAAACACCATATATTTT. Protein translation: CASSLSGQGAGNTIYF.